This TCR beta chain appears in the sequencing data of a study of blood T cells in healthy people across ages. Findings of the study overall: Aged donors had fewer naive CD4+ cells and lower diversity than long-lived donors.

Primers used in a second PCR of roughly 6 to 11 cycles were a sample-barcoded 5' primer and a J-beta primer mix. In TCRdb, the 5' RACE reads were re-called with MiXCR into one record per CDR3 protein. The sample yields 780,000 or so distinct CDR3 sequences, around a quarter seen once. On this clonotype itself: Its antigen is not known.

The same sample was also studied in work on T cells of mothers and their children. That report adds: The authors detected no persistent microchimeric T cell clones.

Specimen: blood. This receptor was obtained from a boy between 10 and 17 years old in good health.

CDR3 protein: CASSRKDWEQFF. The CDR3 nucleotides read TGTGCCAGCAGCCGGAAGGACTGGGAGCAGTTCTTC. This chain links TRBV11-2 with TRBJ2-1, with a possible D match to TRBD2 (5 bases). This CDR3 comprises 12 residues. V was pared by 5 bases and J by 10 bases, with 12 bases between. The germline V gene has CDR1 SGHAT and CDR2 FQNNGV.